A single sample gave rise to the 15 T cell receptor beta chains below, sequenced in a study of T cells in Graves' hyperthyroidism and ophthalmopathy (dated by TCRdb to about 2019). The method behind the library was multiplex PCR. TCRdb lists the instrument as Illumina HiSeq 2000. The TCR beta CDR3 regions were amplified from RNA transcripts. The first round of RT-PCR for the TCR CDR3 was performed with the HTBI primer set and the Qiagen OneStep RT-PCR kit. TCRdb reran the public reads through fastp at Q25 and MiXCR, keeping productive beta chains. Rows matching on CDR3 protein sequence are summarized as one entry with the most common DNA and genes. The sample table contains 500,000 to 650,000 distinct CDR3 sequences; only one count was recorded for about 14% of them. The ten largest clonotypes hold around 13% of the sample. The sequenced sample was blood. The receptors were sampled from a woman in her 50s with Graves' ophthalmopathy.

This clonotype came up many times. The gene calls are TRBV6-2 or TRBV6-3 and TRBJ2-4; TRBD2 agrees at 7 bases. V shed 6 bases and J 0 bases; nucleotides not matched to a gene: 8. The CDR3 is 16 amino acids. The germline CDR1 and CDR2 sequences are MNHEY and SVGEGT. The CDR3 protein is CASRISGTTAKNIQYF. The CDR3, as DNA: TGTGCCAGCAGGATAAGCGGGACTACAGCCAAAAACATTCAGTACTTC.

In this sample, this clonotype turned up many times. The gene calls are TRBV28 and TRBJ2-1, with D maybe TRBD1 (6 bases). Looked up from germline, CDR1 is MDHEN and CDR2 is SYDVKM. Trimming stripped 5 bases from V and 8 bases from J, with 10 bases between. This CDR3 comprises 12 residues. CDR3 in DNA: TGTGCCAGCAGTGAACAGGGTGATGAGCAGTTCTTC. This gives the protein CASSEQGDEQFF.

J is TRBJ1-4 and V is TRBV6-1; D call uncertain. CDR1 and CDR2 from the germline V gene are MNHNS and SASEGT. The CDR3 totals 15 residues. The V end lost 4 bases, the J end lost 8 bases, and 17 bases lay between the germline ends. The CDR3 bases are TGTGCCAGCAGTGCCCGGGAGGCCGGAAGAGAAAAACTGTTTTTT. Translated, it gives CASSAREAGREKLFF.

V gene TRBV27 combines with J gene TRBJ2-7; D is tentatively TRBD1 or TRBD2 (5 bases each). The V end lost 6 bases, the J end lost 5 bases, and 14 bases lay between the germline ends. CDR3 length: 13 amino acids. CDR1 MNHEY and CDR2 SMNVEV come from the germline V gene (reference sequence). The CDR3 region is CASSASGGNEQYF. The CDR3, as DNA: TGTGCCAGCAGCGCAAGTGGGGGAAACGAGCAGTACTTC.

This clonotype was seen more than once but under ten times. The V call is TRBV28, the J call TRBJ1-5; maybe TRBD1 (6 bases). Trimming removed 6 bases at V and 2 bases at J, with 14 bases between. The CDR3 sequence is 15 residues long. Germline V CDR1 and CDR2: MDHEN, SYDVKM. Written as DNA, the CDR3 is TGTGCCAGCAGGCCACAGGGTTGGGGCAATCAGCCCCAGCATTTT. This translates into CASRPQGWGNQPQHF.

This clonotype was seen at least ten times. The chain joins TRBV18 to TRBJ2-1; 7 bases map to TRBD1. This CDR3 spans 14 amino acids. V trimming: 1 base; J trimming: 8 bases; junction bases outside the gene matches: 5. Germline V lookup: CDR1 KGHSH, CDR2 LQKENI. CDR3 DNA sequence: TGTGCCAGCTCACCACGAGACAGGGTTGATGAGCAGTTCTTC. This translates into CASSPRDRVDEQFF. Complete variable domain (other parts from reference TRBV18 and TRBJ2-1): NAGVMQNPRHLVRRRGQEARLRCSPMKGHSHVYWYRQLPEEGLKFMVYLQKENIIDESGMPKERFSAEFPKEGPSILRIQQVVRGDSAAYFCASSPRDRVDEQFFGPGTRLTVL.

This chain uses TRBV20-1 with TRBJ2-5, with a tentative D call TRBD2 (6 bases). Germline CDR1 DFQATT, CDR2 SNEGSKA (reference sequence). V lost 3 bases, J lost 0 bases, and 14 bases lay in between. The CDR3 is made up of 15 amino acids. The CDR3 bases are TGCAGTGCTAGTCTGGCTAGCGCGAACCAAGAGACCCAGTACTTC. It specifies CSASLASANQETQYF.

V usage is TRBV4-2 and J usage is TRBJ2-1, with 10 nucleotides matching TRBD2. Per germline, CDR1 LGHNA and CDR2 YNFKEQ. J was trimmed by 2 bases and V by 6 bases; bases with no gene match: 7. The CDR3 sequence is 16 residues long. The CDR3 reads CASRGPSGRPYNEQFF. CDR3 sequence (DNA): TGTGCCAGCAGGGGACCTAGCGGGAGACCCTACAATGAGCAGTTCTTC.

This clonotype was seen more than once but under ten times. The CDR3 DNA is TGTGCCAGCAGATACAGCTCTGGAAACACCATATATTTT. Protein: CASRYSSGNTIYF. The chain is built from TRBV12-3 or TRBV12-4 and TRBJ1-3; D gene uncertain. This CDR3 is 13 amino acids long. Deletions cut 6 bases from V and 0 bases from J, with 6 bases between.

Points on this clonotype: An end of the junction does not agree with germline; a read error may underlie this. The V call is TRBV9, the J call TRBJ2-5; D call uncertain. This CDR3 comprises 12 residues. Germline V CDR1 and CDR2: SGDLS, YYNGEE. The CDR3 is CASSGKESRGNF. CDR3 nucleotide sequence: TGTGCCAGCAGCGGAAAGGAGAGCCGCGGTAACTTC.

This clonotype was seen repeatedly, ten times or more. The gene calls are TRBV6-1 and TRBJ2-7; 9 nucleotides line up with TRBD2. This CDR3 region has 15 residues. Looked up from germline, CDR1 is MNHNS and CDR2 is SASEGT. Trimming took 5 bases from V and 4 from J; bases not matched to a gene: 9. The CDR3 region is CASSYYPAGGYEQYF. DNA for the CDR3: TGTGCCAGCAGTTATTACCCAGCGGGAGGATACGAGCAGTACTTC.

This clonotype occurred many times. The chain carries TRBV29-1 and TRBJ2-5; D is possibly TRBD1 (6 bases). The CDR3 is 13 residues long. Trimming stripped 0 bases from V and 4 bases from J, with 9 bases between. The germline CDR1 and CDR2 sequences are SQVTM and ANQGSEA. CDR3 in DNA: TGCAGCGTTGAAGACAGGGGTTTAGAGACCCAGTACTTC. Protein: CSVEDRGLETQYF.

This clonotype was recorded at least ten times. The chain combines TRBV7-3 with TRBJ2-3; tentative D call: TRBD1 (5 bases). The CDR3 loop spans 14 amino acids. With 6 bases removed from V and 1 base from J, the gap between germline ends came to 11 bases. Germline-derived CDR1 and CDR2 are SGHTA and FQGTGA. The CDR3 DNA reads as TGTGCCAGCAGGCTCTCGACAGGCACAGATACGCAGTATTTT. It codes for CASRLSTGTDTQYF.

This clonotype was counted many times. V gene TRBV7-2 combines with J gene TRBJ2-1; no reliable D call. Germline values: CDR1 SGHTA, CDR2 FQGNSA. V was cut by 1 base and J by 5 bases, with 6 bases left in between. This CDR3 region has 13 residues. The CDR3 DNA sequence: TGTGCCAGCAGCTTAGTGTTCGACAATGAGCAGTTCTTC. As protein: CASSLVFDNEQFF.

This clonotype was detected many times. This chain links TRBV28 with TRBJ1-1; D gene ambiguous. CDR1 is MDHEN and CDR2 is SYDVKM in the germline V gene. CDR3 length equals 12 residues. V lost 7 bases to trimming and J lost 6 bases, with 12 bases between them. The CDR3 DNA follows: TGTGCCAGCAAACGAGCTGGGTCTGAAGCTTTCTTT. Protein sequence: CASKRAGSEAFF.